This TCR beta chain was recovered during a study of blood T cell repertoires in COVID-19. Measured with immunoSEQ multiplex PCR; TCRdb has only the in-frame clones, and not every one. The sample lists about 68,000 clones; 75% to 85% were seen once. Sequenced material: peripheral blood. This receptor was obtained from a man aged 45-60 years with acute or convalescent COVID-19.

The CDR3, as DNA: TGTGCCAGCAGTTTCGGGGGTATCACAGATACGCAGCATTTT. The encoded protein is CASSFGGITDTQHF. This chain links TRBV6-2 or TRBV6-3 with TRBJ2-3, with D tentatively TRBD1 (5 bases). The last part of the DNA fits TRBJ1-5 better; the J call may be wrong. Germline loops: CDR1 MNHEY, CDR2 SVGEGT. This CDR3 region has 14 residues.